Sequencing of this TCR beta chain was carried out in a study of beta chain features in type 1 diabetes. Study-wide results and caveats: Within each of all four CD4+ subsets, Type 1 diabetes patients had TCRB CDR3s that were moderately but significantly shorter. Since sequencing was performed on cDNA, cells with high TCR expression could be over-represented.

As every portion of the isolated RNA was reverse transcribed, the sequencing read expressed TCRB transcripts. Clones were read by immunoSEQ multiplex PCR, and TCRdb kept only the in-frame ones, dropping some. The sample carries under 300,000 clones, approximately 25% recorded once. This clone has more than one count but fewer than ten. Its antigen is as yet unknown. Trimming took 5 bases from V and 9 from J; bases not matched to a gene: 14. The CDR3 covers 17 residues. Germline CDR1 SGHTA, CDR2 FQGNSA. Input material: naive CD4+ T cells from blood. The TCR was taken from a woman aged 25 to 39 with type 1 diabetes. J is TRBJ2-1 and V is TRBV7-2; TRBD1 aligns across 12 bases. This CDR3 reads CASSPAGTGGPRGEQFF. The CDR3 region has the DNA TGTGCCAGCAGCCCAGCGGGGACAGGGGGCCCTAGGGGTGAGCAGTTCTTC.